Following are 18 T cell receptor beta chains from one sample sequenced in a study of blood T cell repertoires in COVID-19. The assay was immunoSEQ multiplex PCR, and TCRdb's table has in-frame clones only and misses some. The profile shows 100,000 to 150,000 clones, about 79% of them singletons. The specimen was peripheral blood. Receptors originate from a woman aged 50 to 60 with acute or convalescent COVID-19.

This sequence joins TRBV25-1 and TRBJ1-6, with D perhaps matching TRBD1 (5 bases). Trimming shortened V by 4 bases and J by 7 bases, and 14 bases separated the two germline ends. This CDR3 region has 15 residues. Germline assignment: CDR1 MGHDK and CDR2 SYGVNS. CDR3 coding DNA: TGTGCCAGCAGTGTTGGCAGGGCACAAAATTCACCCCTCCACTTT. Translated: CASSVGRAQNSPLHF.

CDR3 amino acids: CASRAGDTLNTEAFF. The DNA of the CDR3 is TGTGCCAGTCGAGCCGGCGACACTTTGAACACTGAAGCTTTCTTT. The chain recombines TRBV19 with TRBJ1-1, with D unclear. Germline-derived CDR1 and CDR2 are LNHDA and SQIVND (reference sequence). Trimming took 8 bases from V and 0 from J, leaving 16 bases between them. CDR3 length: 15 amino acids.

This clone was found a few times. This chain joins TRBV27 and TRBJ1-6; no clear D gene. Germline V gene lookup returns CDR1 MNHEY and CDR2 SMNVEV (reference sequence). This CDR3 has 13 amino acids. V gave up 7 bases and J gave up 9 bases, with 13 bases separating them. The CDR3 nucleotides are TGTGCCAGCAAGGCAGGATTTGCTTCACCCCTCCACTTT. Translation gives CASKAGFASPLHF.

The chain employs TRBV19 and TRBJ2-1, with 7 bases matching TRBD1. CDR1 is LNHDA and CDR2 is SQIVND in the germline V gene (reference sequence). Trimming removed 3 bases from V and 2 bases from J; junction bases left unmatched: 4. This CDR3 has 15 residues. The DNA for the CDR3 is TGTGCCAGTAGTATCCCGCAGGGGGCCTACAATGAGCAGTTCTTC. Translation: CASSIPQGAYNEQFF.

V and J are TRBV5-1 and TRBJ2-1; 7 nucleotides align to TRBD1. Trimming took 0 bases from V and 5 from J; bases not matched to a gene: 5. Looked up from germline, CDR1 is SGHRS and CDR2 is YFSETQ. CDR3 length: 15 amino acids. The CDR3 is CASSLDPGQHNEQFF. The CDR3 DNA reads as TGCGCCAGCAGCTTGGATCCGGGACAGCACAATGAGCAGTTCTTC.

The V gene is TRBV28, the J gene TRBJ2-3; 9 nucleotides align to TRBD1. Germline-derived CDR1 and CDR2 are MDHEN and SYDVKM. This CDR3 contains 15 residues. V lost 6 bases to trimming and J lost 2 bases; unmatched junction nucleotides: 6. The CDR3 region is CASRGQGLPTDTQYF. As DNA, the CDR3 is TGTGCCAGCAGAGGACAGGGGCTTCCCACAGATACGCAGTATTTT.

J is TRBJ1-1 and V is TRBV6-5; D perhaps matches TRBD1 (5 bases). Germline CDR1 and CDR2: MNHEY and SVGAGI. The length of the CDR3 is 13 residues. V was shortened by 0 bases and J by 6 bases, with 8 bases between the two germline ends. This CDR3 is CASSYSRGSEAFF. For the CDR3, the DNA is TGTGCCAGCAGTTACTCAAGGGGTTCTGAAGCTTTCTTT.

The gene calls are TRBV14 and TRBJ1-1; D is undetermined. V was shortened by 1 base and J by 5 bases, with 20 bases between the two germline ends. In germline, CDR1 is SGHDN, CDR2 FVKESK. CDR3 length equals 17 residues. The CDR3 reads CASSQVGFSEGGTEAFF. The DNA for the CDR3 is TGTGCCAGCAGCCAAGTCGGGTTTTCGGAGGGAGGAACTGAAGCTTTCTTT.

This chain connects TRBV19 to TRBJ1-2; 10 nucleotides line up with TRBD1. J gave up 7 bases and V 6 bases, and 11 bases lay outside the gene matches. The CDR3 has 15 residues. Per germline, CDR1 LNHDA and CDR2 SQIVND (reference sequence). The CDR3 DNA follows: TGTGCCAGTAGAACACCGGGACAGGGGCTTGGTGGCTACACCTTC. It codes for CASRTPGQGLGGYTF.

The chain is built from TRBV28 and TRBJ1-1; possibly TRBD1 for D (6 bases). The germline gives CDR1 MDHEN, CDR2 SYDVKM. V was cut by 5 bases and J by 0 bases, with 19 bases left in between. CDR3 size: 17 residues. CDR3 in amino acids: CASSINGGAGMNTEAFF. As DNA, the CDR3 is TGTGCCAGCAGTATAAACGGGGGGGCAGGAATGAACACTGAAGCTTTCTTT.

This chain joins TRBV7-8 and TRBJ1-2, with 8 bases lining up with TRBD1. CDR3 length: 16 amino acids. V trimming: 1 base; J trimming: 0 bases; junction bases outside the gene matches: 4. Germline values: CDR1 SGHVS, CDR2 FQNEAQ. The CDR3 bases are TGTGCCAGCAGCTTAGTGGACAGGGACCCTAACTATGGCTACACCTTC. It encodes CASSLVDRDPNYGYTF.

V is TRBV15 and J is TRBJ2-3; 8 nucleotides line up with TRBD1. Per the germline V gene, CDR1 is LNHNV and CDR2 is YYDKDF (reference sequence). The CDR3 is 16 residues long. V lost 0 bases, J lost 4 bases, and 6 bases stayed unmatched. The CDR3 sequence: CATSREGTGVPDTQYF. Written as DNA, the CDR3 is TGTGCCACCAGCAGAGAGGGGACAGGTGTCCCAGATACGCAGTATTTT.

The rearrangement joins TRBV21-1 to TRBJ2-7; the table's TRBD1 call for D was not verified on the DNA. TRBV21-1 is deemed a pseudogene. There are 13 residues in the CDR3. This CDR3 reads CASSVRQGFEQYF. CDR3 nucleotide sequence: TGTGCCAGCAGCGTTCGACAGGGTTTCGAGCAGTACTTC.

This chain joins TRBV3-1 (or the pseudogene TRBV3-2) and TRBJ2-5; 8 nucleotides match TRBD2. From germline, CDR1 is LGHDT and CDR2 YNNKEL (reference sequence). CDR3 size: 14 residues. Unmatched junction bases numbered 3, after V lost 1 base and J lost 5 bases. The DNA for the CDR3 is TGTGCCAGCAGCCAAGCATCGGGGGGGGAGACCCAGTACTTC. Its translation: CASSQASGGETQYF.

J is TRBJ2-2 and V is TRBV3-1 (or the pseudogene TRBV3-2); D perhaps matches TRBD1 (5 bases). The CDR3 sequence is 16 residues long. The germline V gene has CDR1 LGHDT and CDR2 YNNKEL (reference sequence). The ends were cut back, 4 bases at V and 6 bases at J, with 18 bases in the middle. The CDR3 sequence: CASSPSGRVVSGELFF. As DNA, the CDR3 is TGTGCCAGCAGCCCGTCGGGCAGGGTTGTCTCCGGGGAGCTGTTTTTT.

CDR3 nucleotide sequence: TGTGCCACCGCAAGGTCCAGGGGCGAAAGCGGGGAGCTGTTTTTT. Translated, it gives CATARSRGESGELFF. The chain couples TRBV6-5 to TRBJ2-2; a weak D match, TRBD1 (6 bases). This CDR3 comprises 15 residues. Trimming removed 10 bases at V and 7 bases at J, with 22 bases between. Germline lookup yields CDR1 MNHEY and CDR2 SVGAGI.

The chain links TRBV6-5 to TRBJ2-7, with no clear D. V was trimmed by 3 bases and J by 3 bases, leaving 12 bases between them. CDR1 is MNHEY, CDR2 SVGAGI, per germline. The CDR3 is 14 residues long. CDR3 region: CASSYLGTDYEQYF. For the CDR3, the DNA is TGTGCCAGCAGTTATCTGGGCACAGACTACGAGCAGTACTTC.

The chain uses TRBV11-3 and TRBJ1-2; no firm D call. Germline values: CDR1 SGHNT, CDR2 YENEEA. The CDR3 extends over 16 amino acids. V lost 5 bases and J 2 bases, leaving 18 bases between the germline ends. DNA for the CDR3: TGTGCCAGCAGCCCACCCCTCTGTTTAGAAAACTATGGCTACACCTTC. Its protein product is CASSPPLCLENYGYTF.